This T cell receptor (beta chain) is drawn from a study of beta chain features in type 1 diabetes. Study information: Sorted cells examined across all samples numbered 107,917,701. General observations from the study: More deletions and fewer insertions at VDJ junctions were found in patients with type 1 diabetes.

The CDR3 covers 15 residues. Between the trimmed V and J ends, which lost 4 bases and 8 bases, there was a span of 18 bases. Looked up from germline, CDR1 is MDHEN and CDR2 is SYDVKM. Every donor provided one heparinised blood draw, which averaged about 110 mL. Remarks on this clone: Antigen unknown.

The entirety of the isolated RNA underwent reverse transcription, so expressed TCRB transcripts were sequenced. The average output of naive, central memory and regulatory T cell samples was several million reads. Sequenced by immunoSEQ multiplex PCR; TCRdb stores in-frame clones only, minus some. Of roughly 250,000 clones listed, around 68% are singletons. The gene calls are TRBV28 and TRBJ2-1, with D possibly matching TRBD1 (5 bases). The source material was naive CD4+ T cells from blood. The TCR was taken from a young man in good health. This chain's CDR3 is CASSSPGPRRDEQFF. The CDR3 DNA reads as TGTGCCAGCAGTTCCCCTGGGCCCCGCAGGGATGAGCAGTTCTTC. The whole variable domain, remainder taken from reference TRBV28 and TRBJ2-1, is DVKVTQSSRYLVKRTGEKVFLECVQDMDHENMFWYRQDPGLGLRLIYFSYDVKMKEKGDIPEGYSVSREKKERFSLILESASTNQTSMYLCASSSPGPRRDEQFFGPGTRLTVL.